The 4 T cell receptor beta chains below all came from one sample that was sequenced in a study of blood T cell repertoires in COVID-19. Sequencing was performed with immunoSEQ multiplex PCR; in TCRdb, only in-frame clones are kept and a portion is missing. The table lists 150,000 to 200,000 clones, approximately 80% of them singletons. The sequenced material came from PBMCs or T cells enriched from blood (not recorded which). The receptors stem from a man aged 50 to 59 who had recovered from COVID-19.

The rearrangement joins TRBV3-1 (or the pseudogene TRBV3-2) to TRBJ2-1, with TRBD2 matching over 7 bases. The CDR3 extends over 14 amino acids. CDR1 is LGHDT and CDR2 is YNNKEL in the germline V gene (reference sequence). J lost 6 bases, V lost 0 bases, and 2 bases had no gene match. The CDR3 sequence is CASSQELAPNEQFF. For the CDR3, the DNA is TGTGCCAGCAGCCAAGAACTAGCGCCCAATGAGCAGTTCTTC.

The gene calls are TRBV25-1 and TRBJ1-2; D gene ambiguous. The CDR3 is made up of 11 amino acids. CDR1 is MGHDK, CDR2 SYGVNS, per germline. Trimming stripped 6 bases from V and 2 bases from J, with 4 bases between. The CDR3 sequence: CASSQNYGYTF. As DNA, the CDR3 is TGTGCCAGCAGCCAGAACTATGGCTACACCTTC.

This clone came up once. The chain recombines TRBV6-5 with TRBJ1-1, with TRBD1 matching 10 bases. This CDR3 has 13 amino acids. J lost 4 bases, V lost 11 bases, and 7 bases had no gene match. CDR1 is MNHEY, CDR2 SVGAGI, per germline. Here the CDR3 DNA reads TGTGCCGCCACAGACAGGGGGCTCACTGAAGCTTTCTTT. As protein: CAATDRGLTEAFF.

The chain has TRBV5-1 and TRBJ1-4; 8 bases agree with TRBD1. The CDR3 spans 14 residues. Per the germline V gene, CDR1 is SGHRS and CDR2 is YFSETQ. V was clipped by 3 bases and J by 5 bases; unmatched bases: 3. The CDR3 loop is CASSSDRGNEKLFF. The CDR3, as DNA: TGCGCCAGCAGCTCCGACAGGGGAAATGAAAAACTGTTTTTT.